Following are 31 T cell receptor beta chains from one sample sequenced in a study of shared clonotypes between healthy human individuals. Naivety among CD8 cells was defined by CD45RO negativity and positive CCR7 selection, thereby excluding terminally differentiated effector memory CD45RA+ cells. Clones were sequenced by immunoSEQ multiplex PCR, and TCRdb holds only the in-frame ones, with some missing. Here the sample spans about 2 million clones, roughly 94% being singletons. Sequencing was done on a sample of naive CD8+ T cells sorted from blood. The receptor source for this set is a man between 18 and 29 years old in good health.

The chain employs TRBV7-8 and TRBJ2-1, with 7 bases identical to TRBD2. CDR1 and CDR2 (germline): SGHVS, FQNEAQ. The CDR3 is made up of 14 amino acids. V was clipped by 6 bases and J by 5 bases; unmatched bases: 7. The CDR3 loop is CASRRRAGDNEQFF. The CDR3 bases are TGTGCCAGCAGGCGGAGGGCGGGAGACAATGAGCAGTTCTTC.

This clone was detected once. This chain connects TRBV5-6 to TRBJ2-7, with a possible D match to TRBD1 (6 bases). This CDR3 region has 14 residues. Between the trimmed V and J ends, which lost 4 bases and 3 bases, there was a span of 14 bases. The germline V gene has CDR1 SGHDT and CDR2 YYEEEE. The CDR3 loop is CASSDSGVGYEQYF. Here the CDR3 DNA reads TGTGCCAGCAGCGACTCAGGGGTAGGCTACGAGCAGTACTTC.

The V call is TRBV6-1, the J call TRBJ2-1; no clear D gene. V lost 5 bases and J lost 4, with 12 bases in between. The CDR3 spans 14 residues. In germline, CDR1 is MNHNS, CDR2 SASEGT. The CDR3 coding sequence is TGTGCCAGCAGTCCCGACTCAAGTTACAATGAGCAGTTCTTC. This codes for CASSPDSSYNEQFF.

The rearrangement links TRBV2 to TRBJ2-2, with D possibly TRBD2 on 6 matching bases. The germline V gene encodes CDR1 SNHLY and CDR2 FYNNEI. The CDR3 spans 22 residues. V shed 0 bases and J shed 0 bases, with 26 bases lying between them. CDR3 bases: TGTGCCAGCAGTGAAGCGCTTCATGGGCGGAGGGAAAGCCCAACGAACACCGGGGAGCTGTTTTTT. Protein: CASSEALHGRRESPTNTGELFF.

The J gene is TRBJ1-1, the V gene TRBV12-5; no firm D call. The CDR3 is made up of 13 amino acids. CDR1 and CDR2 (germline): LGHNT, FRNRAP. V dropped 2 bases and J dropped 12 bases, with 16 bases sitting between them. CDR3 coding DNA: TGTGCTAGTGGTTTGCCCCCTGGAGGTGGGACTTTCTTT. Protein product: CASGLPPGGGTFF.

The rearrangement links TRBV6-5 to TRBJ2-3; maybe TRBD2 (5 bases). CDR1 and CDR2 from the germline V gene are MNHEY and SVGAGI. This CDR3 spans 14 amino acids. V shed 1 base and J shed 4 bases, with 9 bases lying between them. The CDR3 protein is CASSYYRDADTQYF. DNA of the CDR3: TGTGCCAGCAGTTACTACCGGGATGCAGATACGCAGTATTTT.

The chain is built from TRBV7-6 and TRBJ1-1, with D possibly being TRBD1 (6 bases). The CDR3 is made up of 14 amino acids. Deletions cut 7 bases from V and 1 base from J, with 13 bases between. The V gene's germline CDR1 is SGHVS and CDR2 FNYEAQ. The CDR3, as DNA: TGTGCCAGCACCCTAGCGGGGGCGAACACTGAAGCTTTCTTT. Its protein product is CASTLAGANTEAFF.

The chain recombines TRBV7-9 with TRBJ2-7, with 11 bases that match TRBD2. With 1 base clipped from V and 5 bases from J, the junction kept 4 bases outside the gene matches. This CDR3 region has 15 residues. Germline-derived CDR1 and CDR2 are SEHNR and FQNEAQ (reference sequence). In nucleotides, the CDR3 is TGTGCCAGCAGCTTAGTGACTAGCGGGAAACACGAGCAGTACTTC. Translating gives CASSLVTSGKHEQYF. Based on the CDR3 plus reference TRBV7-9 and TRBJ2-7, the full variable domain is DTGVSQNPRHKITKRGQNVTFRCDPISEHNRLYWYRQTLGQGPEFLTYFQNEAQLEKSRLLSDRFSAERPKGSFSTLEIQRTEQGDSAMYLCASSLVTSGKHEQYFGPGTRLTVT.

V gene TRBV5-1 combines with J gene TRBJ2-3, with TRBD2 matching over 8 bases. V trimming: 4 bases; J trimming: 3 bases; junction bases outside the gene matches: 7. The length of the CDR3 is 15 residues. The V gene's germline CDR1 is SGHRS and CDR2 YFSETQ. The CDR3 bases are TGCGCCAGCAGCCTGACTAGCGTCTCGACAGATACGCAGTATTTT. Amino acids: CASSLTSVSTDTQYF.

V and J are TRBV4-3 and TRBJ2-6, with 8 bases identical to TRBD1. There are 19 residues in the CDR3. The V gene end was trimmed by 2 bases and the J gene end by 3 bases; junction bases not matched to a gene: 12. Germline CDR1 is LGHNA and CDR2 is YSLEER. CDR3 amino acids: CASSQNGQQGESGANVLTF. The CDR3 DNA follows: TGCGCCAGCAGCCAAAATGGGCAACAGGGGGAAAGTGGGGCCAACGTCCTGACTTTC.

This clone was detected only once. This chain uses TRBV7-3 with TRBJ2-1; the D gene is possibly TRBD2 (5 bases). This CDR3 has 15 residues. V was shortened by 3 bases and J by 2 bases, with 11 bases between the two germline ends. Germline CDR1 and CDR2: SGHTA and FQGTGA. For the CDR3, the DNA is TGTGCCAGCAGCTTGGGAGCGGCGACCTACAATGAGCAGTTCTTC. The encoded protein is CASSLGAATYNEQFF.

V and J are TRBV10-2 and TRBJ2-5; 8 positions agree with TRBD2. The trim removed 8 bases at V and 5 bases at J, leaving 16 bases unmatched. From germline, CDR1 is WSHSY and CDR2 SAAADI. The length of the CDR3 is 16 residues. The CDR3 is CASPERERGLRETQYF. The CDR3 bases are TGCGCCAGCCCCGAGAGGGAGCGGGGGCTGAGGGAGACCCAGTACTTC.

The genes are TRBV4-2 and TRBJ2-1; tentatively, D is TRBD1 or TRBD2 (5 bases each). The CDR3 is made up of 11 amino acids. The V and J ends lost 6 bases and 7 bases respectively, with 7 bases between them. The germline V gene encodes CDR1 LGHNA and CDR2 YNFKEQ. This CDR3 is CASRWGNEQFF. The CDR3 bases are TGTGCCAGCAGATGGGGGAATGAGCAGTTCTTC.

The V gene is TRBV13, the J gene TRBJ2-1, with 9 bases aligning to TRBD2. V was pared by 5 bases and J by 1 base, with 6 bases of the junction left unmatched. The CDR3 loop spans 16 amino acids. Per the germline V gene, CDR1 is PRHDT and CDR2 is FYEKMQ (reference sequence). In DNA form, the CDR3 reads TGTGCCAGCAGCCTCCAGCGGGAGGCGTCCTACAATGAGCAGTTCTTC. Translation: CASSLQREASYNEQFF.

The CDR3 region has the DNA TGTGCCAGCAGTACCCACCAAAATCAGCCCCAGCATTTT. This translates into CASSTHQNQPQHF. The V and J genes are TRBV6-5 and TRBJ1-5; the D is unclear. There are 13 residues in the CDR3. Germline CDR1 is MNHEY and CDR2 is SVGAGI. V was cut by 5 bases and J by 4 bases, with 9 bases left in between.

This clone appeared a single time. Other nucleotide sequences in the sample specify the same CDR3. The rearrangement joins TRBV11-2 to TRBJ2-5; the D is unclear. This CDR3 comprises 13 residues. In germline, CDR1 is SGHAT, CDR2 FQNNGV. With 0 bases removed from V and 4 bases from J, the gap between germline ends came to 6 bases. The CDR3 is CASSLDPGETQYF. CDR3 DNA sequence: TGTGCCAGCAGCTTAGATCCAGGAGAGACCCAGTACTTC.

V and J are TRBV4-3 and TRBJ1-2; D unresolved. CDR3 length: 14 residues. Germline CDR1 and CDR2: LGHNA and YSLEER. Between the trimmed V and J ends, which lost 0 bases and 10 bases, there was a span of 15 bases. The chain's CDR3 is CASSQDSTLGLYTF. CDR3 DNA: TGCGCCAGCAGCCAAGATAGCACTCTCGGCCTCTACACCTTC.

The CDR3 sequence: CASRDSKGTDTQYF. As DNA, the CDR3 is TGTGCCAGCAGGGACAGCAAAGGGACAGATACGCAGTATTTT. This chain links TRBV6-5 with TRBJ2-3, with D perhaps matching TRBD1 (6 bases). V lost 6 bases and J lost 3, with 13 bases in between. CDR1 is MNHEY and CDR2 is SVGAGI in the germline V gene. CDR3 size: 14 residues.

This sequence joins TRBV5-4 and TRBJ2-5; 8 nucleotides align to TRBD2. V shed 4 bases, J shed 1 base, and the junction held 6 bases outside the gene matches. This CDR3 comprises 15 residues. Germline CDR1 SGHNT, CDR2 YYREEE (reference sequence). CDR3 in amino acids: CASSPGAGVQETQYF. The CDR3 nucleotides are TGTGCCAGCAGCCCCGGAGCGGGAGTCCAAGAGACCCAGTACTTC.

A word on this clone: The identical CDR3 is also encoded by other nucleotide sequences in the sample. The V gene is TRBV5-6, the J gene TRBJ1-4; D is unresolved. The CDR3 has 11 residues. V was shortened by 4 bases and J by 6 bases, with 4 bases between the two germline ends. Per the germline V gene, CDR1 is SGHDT and CDR2 is YYEEEE. CDR3 amino acids: CASSLDEKLFF. CDR3 nucleotides: TGTGCCAGCAGCCTCGATGAAAAACTGTTTTTT.

The rearrangement joins TRBV2 to TRBJ2-3, with D maybe TRBD1 (5 bases). CDR1 SNHLY and CDR2 FYNNEI come from the germline V gene. V was trimmed by 3 bases and J by 2 bases, leaving 15 bases between them. The CDR3 is 16 residues long. In DNA form, the CDR3 reads TGTGCCAGCAGTGAGCACCCAGGGTTCCCCACAGATACGCAGTATTTT. This translates into CASSEHPGFPTDTQYF.

The chain combines TRBV6-5 with TRBJ1-5; TRBD1 agrees at 8 bases. The CDR3 has 16 amino acids. V lost 4 bases and J lost 4; bases outside the gene matches: 9. The germline CDR1 and CDR2 sequences are MNHEY and SVGAGI. CDR3 in DNA: TGTGCCAGCAGTTTCCCTCAGGGGGCGCTTAATCAGCCCCAGCATTTT. It specifies CASSFPQGALNQPQHF.

The CDR3 loop is CASSEMGSSYNEQFF. The CDR3 DNA follows: TGCGCCAGCAGTGAGATGGGGAGCTCCTACAATGAGCAGTTCTTC. This chain joins TRBV10-2 and TRBJ2-1; tentatively, D is TRBD2 (5 bases). Between the trimmed V and J ends, which lost 2 bases and 0 bases, there was a span of 8 bases. CDR1 and CDR2 from the germline V gene are WSHSY and SAAADI. This CDR3 comprises 15 residues.

The genes are TRBV4-1 and TRBJ2-7; D is possibly TRBD1 (6 bases). CDR3 length equals 14 residues. Deletions cut 1 base from V and 5 bases from J, with 12 bases between. In germline, CDR1 is MGHRA, CDR2 YSYEKL. The DNA for the CDR3 is TGCGCCAGCAGCCAAGCCAACAGGGCGGACGAGCAGTACTTC. Its protein product is CASSQANRADEQYF.

This clone has only one observation. The chain employs TRBV30 and TRBJ2-1; weak D call: TRBD2 (5 bases). The ends were cut back, 2 bases at V and 5 bases at J, with 13 bases in the middle. The germline V gene has CDR1 GTSNPN and CDR2 SVGIG (reference sequence). CDR3 length: 14 amino acids. DNA for the CDR3: TGTGCCTGGAGTCCGTCTAGCTCGAACAATGAGCAGTTCTTC. It is translated as CAWSPSSSNNEQFF.

The chain uses TRBV27 and TRBJ2-5, with 7 bases aligning to TRBD2. Per the germline V gene, CDR1 is MNHEY and CDR2 is SMNVEV (reference sequence). The CDR3 is 16 amino acids. Losses at the gene ends were 5 bases for V and 5 bases for J; bases not matched to a gene: 14. The CDR3 spells CASSPKLAISPETQYF. In DNA form, the CDR3 reads TGTGCCAGCAGTCCCAAACTAGCGATCTCGCCGGAGACCCAGTACTTC.

The rearrangement links TRBV9 to TRBJ2-2; 8 bases agree with TRBD2. Germline values: CDR1 SGDLS, CDR2 YYNGEE. The length of the CDR3 is 15 residues. V shed 2 bases and J 4 bases; nucleotides not matched to a gene: 4. CDR3 bases: TGTGCCAGCAGCGTCACGGGGGGGTTCACCGGGGAGCTGTTTTTT. This translates into CASSVTGGFTGELFF.

As regards this clone: This specimen includes other DNA sequences encoding the same CDR3. The chain employs TRBV2 and TRBJ2-7, with 10 bases matching TRBD1. Germline V gives CDR1 SNHLY, CDR2 FYNNEI. This CDR3 has 15 amino acids. J gave up 2 bases and V 1 base, and 2 bases lay outside the gene matches. The CDR3 spells CASSEGTGGAYEQYF. The CDR3 region has the DNA TGTGCCAGCAGTGAAGGGACAGGGGGGGCCTACGAGCAGTACTTC.

Comments on this clone: This specimen includes other DNA sequences encoding the same CDR3. V and J are TRBV30 and TRBJ2-7; TRBD1 agrees at 8 bases. The V gene's germline CDR1 is GTSNPN and CDR2 SVGIG (reference sequence). The CDR3 loop spans 11 amino acids. V shed 5 bases and J 4 bases; nucleotides not matched to a gene: 1. The CDR3 DNA reads as TGTGCCTGGGGACAGGGTTACGAGCAGTACTTC. Encoded protein: CAWGQGYEQYF. Full variable domain (remainder filled in from reference TRBV30 and TRBJ2-7): SQTIHQWPATLVQPVGSPLSLECTVEGTSNPNLYWYRQAAGRGLQLLFYSVGIGQISSEVPQNLSASRPQDRQFILSSKKLLLSDSGFYLCAWGQGYEQYFGPGTRLTVT.

The chain employs TRBV27 and TRBJ2-7; D gene ambiguous. The CDR3 runs 13 residues. The V end was cut by 5 bases, the J end by 2 bases, with 10 bases between. Germline V lookup: CDR1 MNHEY, CDR2 SMNVEV (reference sequence). The CDR3 protein is CASSPVGPYEQYF. CDR3 DNA sequence: TGTGCCAGCAGTCCTGTCGGTCCCTACGAGCAGTACTTC.

The chain has TRBV5-4 and TRBJ2-5, with a weak D call TRBD1 (7 bases). Germline CDR1 is SGHNT and CDR2 is YYREEE (reference sequence). The CDR3 length is 15 residues. Deletions cut 1 base from V and 1 base from J, with 11 bases between. This CDR3 is CASSLQGGSQETQYF. For the CDR3, the DNA is TGTGCCAGCAGCTTGCAGGGGGGATCCCAAGAGACCCAGTACTTC.